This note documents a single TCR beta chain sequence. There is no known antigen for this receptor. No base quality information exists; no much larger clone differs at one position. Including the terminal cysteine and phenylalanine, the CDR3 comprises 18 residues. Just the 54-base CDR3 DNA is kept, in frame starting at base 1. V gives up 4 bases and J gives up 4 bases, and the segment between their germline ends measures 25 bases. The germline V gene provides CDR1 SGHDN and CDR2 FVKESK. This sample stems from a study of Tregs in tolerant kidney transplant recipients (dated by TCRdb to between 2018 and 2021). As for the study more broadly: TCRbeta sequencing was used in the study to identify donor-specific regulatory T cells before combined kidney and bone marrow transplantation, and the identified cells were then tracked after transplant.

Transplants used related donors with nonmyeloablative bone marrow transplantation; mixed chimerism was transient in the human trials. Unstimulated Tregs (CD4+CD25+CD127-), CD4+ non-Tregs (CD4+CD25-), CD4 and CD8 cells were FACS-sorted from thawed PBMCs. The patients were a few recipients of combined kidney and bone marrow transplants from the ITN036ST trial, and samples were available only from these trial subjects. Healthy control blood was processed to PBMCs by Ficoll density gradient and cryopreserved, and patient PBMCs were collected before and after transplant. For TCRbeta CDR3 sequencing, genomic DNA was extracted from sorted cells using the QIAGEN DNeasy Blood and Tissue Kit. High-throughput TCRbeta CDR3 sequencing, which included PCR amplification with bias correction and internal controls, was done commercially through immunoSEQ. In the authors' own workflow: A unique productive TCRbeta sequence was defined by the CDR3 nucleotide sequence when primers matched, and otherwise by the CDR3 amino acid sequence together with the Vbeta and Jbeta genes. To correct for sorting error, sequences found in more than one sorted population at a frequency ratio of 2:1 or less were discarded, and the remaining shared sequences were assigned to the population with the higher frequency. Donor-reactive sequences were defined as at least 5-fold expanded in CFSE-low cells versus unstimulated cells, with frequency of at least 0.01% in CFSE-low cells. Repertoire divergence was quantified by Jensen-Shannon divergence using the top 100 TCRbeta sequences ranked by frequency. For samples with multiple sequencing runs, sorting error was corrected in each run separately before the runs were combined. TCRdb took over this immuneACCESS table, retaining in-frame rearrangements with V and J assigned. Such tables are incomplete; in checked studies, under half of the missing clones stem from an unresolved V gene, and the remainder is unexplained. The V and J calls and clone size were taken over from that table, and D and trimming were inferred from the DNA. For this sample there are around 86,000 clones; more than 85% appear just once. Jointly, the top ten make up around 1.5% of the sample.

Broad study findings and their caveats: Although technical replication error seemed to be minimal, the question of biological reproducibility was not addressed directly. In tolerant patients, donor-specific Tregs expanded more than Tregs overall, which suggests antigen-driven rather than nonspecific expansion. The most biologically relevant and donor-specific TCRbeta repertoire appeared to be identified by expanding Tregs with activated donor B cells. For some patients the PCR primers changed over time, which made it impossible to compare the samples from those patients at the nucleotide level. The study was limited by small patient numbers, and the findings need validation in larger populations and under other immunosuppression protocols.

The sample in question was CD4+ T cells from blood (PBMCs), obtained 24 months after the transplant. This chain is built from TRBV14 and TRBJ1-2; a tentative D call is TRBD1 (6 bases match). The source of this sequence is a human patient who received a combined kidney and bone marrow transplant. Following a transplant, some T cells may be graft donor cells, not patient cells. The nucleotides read TGTGCCAGCAGCCCCCACCGCAGGGGCGGGCCTCGGAGCTATGGCTACACCTTC. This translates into CASSPHRRGGPRSYGYTF. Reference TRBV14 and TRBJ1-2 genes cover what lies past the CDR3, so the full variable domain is EAGVTQFPSHSVIEKGQTVTLRCDPISGHDNLYWYRRVMGKEIKFLLHFVKESKQDESGMPNNRFLAERTGGTYSTLKVQPAELEDSGVYFCASSPHRRGGPRSYGYTFGSGTRLTVV.